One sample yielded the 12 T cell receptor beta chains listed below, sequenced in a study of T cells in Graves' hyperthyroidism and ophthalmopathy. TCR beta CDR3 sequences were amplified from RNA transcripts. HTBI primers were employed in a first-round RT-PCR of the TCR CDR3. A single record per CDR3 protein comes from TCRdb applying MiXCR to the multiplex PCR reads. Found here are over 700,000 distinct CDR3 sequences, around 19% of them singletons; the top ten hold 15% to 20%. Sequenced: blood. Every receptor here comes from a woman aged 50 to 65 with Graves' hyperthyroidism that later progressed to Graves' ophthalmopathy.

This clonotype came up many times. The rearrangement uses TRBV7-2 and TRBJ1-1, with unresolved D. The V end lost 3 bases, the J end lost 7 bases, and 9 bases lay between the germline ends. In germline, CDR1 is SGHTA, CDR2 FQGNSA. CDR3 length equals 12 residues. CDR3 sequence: CASSFGRIEAFF. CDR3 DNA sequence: TGTGCCAGCAGCTTCGGACGGATTGAAGCTTTCTTT.

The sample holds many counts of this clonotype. CDR3 loop: CASSFGQVNQPQHF. CDR3 sequence (DNA): TGTGCCAGCAGTTTTGGTCAGGTCAATCAGCCCCAGCATTTT. The chain combines TRBV12-3 or TRBV12-4 with TRBJ1-5, with D uncertain. This CDR3 region has 14 residues. The V end was cut by 3 bases, the J end by 3 bases, with 9 bases between.

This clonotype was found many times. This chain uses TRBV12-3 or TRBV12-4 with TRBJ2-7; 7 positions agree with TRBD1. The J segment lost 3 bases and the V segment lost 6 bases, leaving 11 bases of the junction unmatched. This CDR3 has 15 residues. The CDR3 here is CASRLRLDRDYEQYF. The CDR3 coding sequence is TGTGCCAGCAGACTCCGGCTAGACAGGGACTACGAGCAGTACTTC.

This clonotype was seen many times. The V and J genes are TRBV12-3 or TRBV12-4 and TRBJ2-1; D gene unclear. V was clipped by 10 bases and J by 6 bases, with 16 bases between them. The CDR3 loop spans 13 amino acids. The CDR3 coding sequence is TGTGCCACCTATACTTACAGCACCAATGAGCAGTTCTTC. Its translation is CATYTYSTNEQFF.

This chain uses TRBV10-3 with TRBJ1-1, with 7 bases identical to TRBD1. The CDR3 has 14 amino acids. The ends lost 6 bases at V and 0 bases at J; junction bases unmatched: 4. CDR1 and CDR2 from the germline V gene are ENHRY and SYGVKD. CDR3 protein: CAISSTGMNTEAFF. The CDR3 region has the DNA TGTGCCATCAGCTCGACAGGGATGAACACTGAAGCTTTCTTT.

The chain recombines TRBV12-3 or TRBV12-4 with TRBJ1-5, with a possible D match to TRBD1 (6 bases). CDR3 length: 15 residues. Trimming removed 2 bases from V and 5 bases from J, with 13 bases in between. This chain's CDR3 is CASSLYPQGHQPQHF. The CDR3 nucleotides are TGTGCCAGCAGTTTATATCCACAGGGCCATCAGCCCCAGCATTTT.

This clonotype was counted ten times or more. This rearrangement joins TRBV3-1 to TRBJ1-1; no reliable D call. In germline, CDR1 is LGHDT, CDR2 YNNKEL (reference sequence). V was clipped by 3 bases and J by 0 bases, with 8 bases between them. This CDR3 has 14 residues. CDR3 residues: CASSHLAMNTEAFF. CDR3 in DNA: TGTGCCAGCAGCCACCTTGCCATGAACACTGAAGCTTTCTTT.

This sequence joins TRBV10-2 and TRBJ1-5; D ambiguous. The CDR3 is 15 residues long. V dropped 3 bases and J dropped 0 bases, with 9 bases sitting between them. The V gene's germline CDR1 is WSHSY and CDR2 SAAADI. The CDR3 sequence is CASSDGVNSNQPQHF. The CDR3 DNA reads TGCGCCAGCAGTGATGGGGTTAATAGCAATCAGCCCCAGCATTTT.

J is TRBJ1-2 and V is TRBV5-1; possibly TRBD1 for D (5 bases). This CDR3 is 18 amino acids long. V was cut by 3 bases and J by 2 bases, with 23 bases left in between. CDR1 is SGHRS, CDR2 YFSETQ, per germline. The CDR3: CASSSPPHMGGTNYGYTF. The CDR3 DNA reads TGCGCCAGCAGCTCTCCCCCACATATGGGAGGGACGAACTATGGCTACACCTTC.

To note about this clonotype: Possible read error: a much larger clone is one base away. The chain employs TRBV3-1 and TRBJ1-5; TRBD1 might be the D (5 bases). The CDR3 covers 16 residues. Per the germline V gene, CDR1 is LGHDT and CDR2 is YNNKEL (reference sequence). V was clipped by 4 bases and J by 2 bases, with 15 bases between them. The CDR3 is CASSRDLGQGNQPQHF. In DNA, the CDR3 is TGTGCCAGCAGCCGAGATTTGGGGCAGGGCAATCAGCCCCAGCATTTT.

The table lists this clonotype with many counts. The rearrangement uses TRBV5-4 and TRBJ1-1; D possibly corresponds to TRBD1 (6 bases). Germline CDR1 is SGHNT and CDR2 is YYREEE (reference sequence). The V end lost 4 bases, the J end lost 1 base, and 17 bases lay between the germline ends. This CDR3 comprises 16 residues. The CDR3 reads CASSLDGGGWNTEAFF. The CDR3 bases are TGTGCCAGCAGCCTAGACGGGGGCGGCTGGAACACTGAAGCTTTCTTT.

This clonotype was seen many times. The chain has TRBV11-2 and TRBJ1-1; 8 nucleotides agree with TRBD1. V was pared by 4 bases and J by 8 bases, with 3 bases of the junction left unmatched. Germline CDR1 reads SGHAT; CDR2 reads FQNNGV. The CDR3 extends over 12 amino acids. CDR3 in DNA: TGTGCCAGCAGCTCATGGACAGGGGAAGCTTTCTTT. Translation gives CASSSWTGEAFF.